Listed below are T cell receptor beta chains from one sample, sequenced in a study of a mutant IDH1 vaccine in newly diagnosed glioma. For these TCRs, the target antigens are not known. Sequencing used immunoSEQ multiplex PCR; TCRdb keeps in-frame clones, though not all of them. The repertoire holds about 83,000 clones, 80% to 90% seen once, with approximately 5.6% in the top ten. Sequencing used PBMCs, obtained from a glioma patient whose treatment included an IDH1 peptide vaccine. These receptors came from a man aged 35-49 years with glioma. Each CDR3 is given with its conserved first and last residue. The order of the fields is J gene, D gene, V gene, CDR3 protein. The D gene is left open where the match is weak.

J gene: TRBJ1-6
D gene: .
V gene: TRBV7-2
CDR3 protein: CASSLVASRSLNSPLHF

J gene: TRBJ1-5
D gene: .
V gene: TRBV2
CDR3 protein: CASSERESNQPQHF

J gene: TRBJ2-2
D gene: TRBD1
V gene: TRBV7-9
CDR3 protein: CAMETGRLLYTGELFF

J gene: TRBJ2-6
D gene: .
V gene: TRBV19
CDR3 protein: CASSKAGRSGPSSGANVLTF

J gene: TRBJ2-1
D gene: .
V gene: TRBV18
CDR3 protein: CASLTFVGGEQFF

J gene: TRBJ1-5
D gene: TRBD1
V gene: TRBV27
CDR3 protein: CASSLTGDSNQPQHF

J gene: TRBJ1-4
D gene: .
V gene: TRBV6-6
CDR3 protein: CASRGRATNEKLFF

J gene: .
D gene: .
V gene: TRBV15
CDR3 protein: CATSSGRDSYEQYF

J gene: TRBJ2-2
D gene: .
V gene: TRBV4-2
CDR3 protein: CASSLVEQSTGELFF

J gene: TRBJ1-4
D gene: TRBD1
V gene: TRBV2
CDR3 protein: CASSEGRGREKLFF

J gene: TRBJ1-1
D gene: .
V gene: TRBV10-2
CDR3 protein: CASSEWYGNTEAFF

J gene: TRBJ1-3
D gene: .
V gene: TRBV10-3
CDR3 protein: CAISLYRADGNTIYF

J gene: TRBJ2-2
D gene: .
V gene: TRBV7-9
CDR3 protein: CASAPTLTGELFF

J gene: TRBJ2-1
D gene: .
V gene: TRBV6-5
CDR3 protein: CASISRAGGDEQFF

J gene: TRBJ2-3
D gene: TRBD2
V gene: TRBV15
CDR3 protein: CATSRGGTSGDTQYF

J gene: TRBJ2-2
D gene: TRBD2
V gene: TRBV11-2
CDR3 protein: CASSWPGLAGTGELFF

J gene: .
D gene: TRBD1
V gene: TRBV13
CDR3 protein: CASSSRTGSYEQYF

J gene: TRBJ1-2
D gene: .
V gene: TRBV4-2
CDR3 protein: CASSQTWDSLYGYTF

J gene: TRBJ2-1
D gene: TRBD1
V gene: TRBV27
CDR3 protein: CASSFPPGQGPNEQFF

J gene: TRBJ1-6
D gene: TRBD1
V gene: TRBV7-8
CDR3 protein: CASSLVGQGRSYNSPLHF

J gene: TRBJ2-7
D gene: TRBD1
V gene: TRBV7-8
CDR3 protein: CASSFGRTGYTEQYF

J gene: TRBJ2-7
D gene: TRBD1
V gene: TRBV19
CDR3 protein: CASRRDRESYEQYF

J gene: TRBJ1-2
D gene: .
V gene: TRBV11-2
CDR3 protein: CASSSLRGRNYGYTF

J gene: TRBJ2-7
D gene: TRBD2
V gene: TRBV27
CDR3 protein: CASSLRPAGTYEQYF

J gene: TRBJ2-2
D gene: .
V gene: TRBV6-5
CDR3 protein: CASSYSGDTGELFF

J gene: TRBJ2-3
D gene: .
V gene: TRBV4-2
CDR3 protein: CASREGLALTDTQYF

J gene: TRBJ2-7
D gene: .
V gene: TRBV7-2
CDR3 protein: CASSLGQTRRFDEQYF

J gene: TRBJ1-5
D gene: .
V gene: TRBV28
CDR3 protein: CASSYYYTGRDQPQHF

J gene: TRBJ2-5
D gene: .
V gene: TRBV10-3
CDR3 protein: CAISEPGFQETQYF

J gene: TRBJ2-3
D gene: .
V gene: TRBV7-2
CDR3 protein: CASSLDQRPEDTQYF

J gene: TRBJ2-1
D gene: TRBD1
V gene: TRBV28
CDR3 protein: CASSPGTGAYNEQFF

J gene: TRBJ1-5
D gene: .
V gene: TRBV6-5
CDR3 protein: CASSLLPLNQPQHF

J gene: TRBJ2-7
D gene: TRBD2
V gene: TRBV6-6
CDR3 protein: CASSASGPYEQYF

J gene: TRBJ2-7
D gene: .
V gene: TRBV5-5
CDR3 protein: CASSLGPNSYEQYF

J gene: TRBJ1-5
D gene: .
V gene: TRBV11-3
CDR3 protein: CASSLVQPQHF

J gene: TRBJ2-7
D gene: .
V gene: TRBV4-3
CDR3 protein: CASSQVETGAYEQYF

J gene: TRBJ2-2
D gene: .
V gene: TRBV7-9
CDR3 protein: CASSFRSSNTGELFF

J gene: TRBJ1-4
D gene: .
V gene: TRBV19
CDR3 protein: CASSIGGSRGEKLFF

J gene: TRBJ2-7
D gene: TRBD2
V gene: TRBV5-4
CDR3 protein: CASSLFGGEQYF

J gene: TRBJ1-1
D gene: .
V gene: TRBV2
CDR3 protein: CASGWGYSTEAFF

J gene: TRBJ1-3
D gene: .
V gene: TRBV7-2
CDR3 protein: CASSETSAGSQRNTIYF

J gene: TRBJ1-4
D gene: TRBD1
V gene: TRBV7-9
CDR3 protein: CASSSRQGANEKLFF

J gene: TRBJ1-5
D gene: TRBD1
V gene: TRBV7-2
CDR3 protein: CASSNRGRFQPQHF

J gene: TRBJ2-7
D gene: TRBD2
V gene: TRBV4-2
CDR3 protein: CASSQVVAGGNYEQYF

J gene: TRBJ2-7
D gene: .
V gene: TRBV11-2
CDR3 protein: CASSLEGREYF

J gene: TRBJ2-7
D gene: .
V gene: TRBV5-4
CDR3 protein: CASSLGGSPYEQYF

J gene: TRBJ2-3
D gene: .
V gene: TRBV10-3
CDR3 protein: CATGEGGSITDTQYF

J gene: TRBJ1-3
D gene: TRBD1
V gene: TRBV28
CDR3 protein: CASSFFGTGVSGNTIYF

J gene: TRBJ1-3
D gene: .
V gene: TRBV7-9
CDR3 protein: CASSQGAGQKGGNTIYF

J gene: TRBJ2-3
D gene: TRBD2
V gene: TRBV7-8
CDR3 protein: CASSLTRFSVGGRDRTDTQYF

J gene: TRBJ2-2
D gene: .
V gene: TRBV19
CDR3 protein: CASRLDWPKNTGELFF

J gene: TRBJ2-5
D gene: .
V gene: TRBV25-1
CDR3 protein: CASSEYRGLGETQYF

J gene: TRBJ2-7
D gene: .
V gene: TRBV11-1
CDR3 protein: CASSFWQGAYEQYF